Listed below are T cell receptor beta chains from one sample, sequenced in a study of blood T cell repertoires in COVID-19. Method: immunoSEQ multiplex PCR; TCRdb's copy keeps in-frame clones and lacks some. The repertoire has roughly 130,000 clones, 86% of them found once; the top ten carry 4% to 5.5%. Sequenced: peripheral blood. The receptors shown here come from a man between 40 and 49 years old with acute or convalescent COVID-19. The CDR3 runs from the conserved cysteine through the conserved F or W. The order of the fields is clone size, J gene, D gene, V gene, CDR3 DNA, CDR3 protein. A D gene is named only where the DNA matches it firmly. The listing skips clone size in some rows; elsewhere it reads once, few, many or a size class.

>-|TRBJ2-3|-|TRBV27
TGTGCCAGCACAACGGGGGTTTCAGATACGCAGTATTTT
CASTTGVSDTQYF
>-|TRBJ2-2|-|TRBV19
TGTGCCAGTAGTTCCGACAGATACACCGGGGAGCTGTTTTTT
CASSSDRYTGELFF
>-|TRBJ2-1|-|TRBV5-1
TGCGCCAGCAGCTCTAACCCCCCTTACAATGAGCAGTTCTTC
CASSSNPPYNEQFF
>-|TRBJ1-1|-|TRBV6-1
TGTGCCAGCAGTGAAGCGGGGCGGCTTTTTGAAGCTTTCTTT
CASSEAGRLFEAFF
>-|TRBJ1-2|TRBD1|TRBV27
TGTGCCAGCAGCAACCTACAGGGGGCCTATGGCTACACCTTC
CASSNLQGAYGYTF
>-|TRBJ1-1|-|TRBV4-3
TGCGCCAGCAGCCAAGATATGGGCCCCCAGGGTGAAGCTTTCTTT
CASSQDMGPQGEAFF
>-|TRBJ1-6|TRBD1|TRBV6-1
TGTGCCAGCAGTGAAATGGGACAGGGGGATTCACCCCTCCACTTT
CASSEMGQGDSPLHF
>-|TRBJ1-1|-|TRBV19
TGTGCCAGTAGTATTGGGCTGCGAGCTTTCTTT
CASSIGLRAFF
>-|TRBJ2-2|-|TRBV27
TGTGCCAGCAGTCCGGACAGCCAAGGCGGGGAGCTGTTTTTT
CASSPDSQGGELFF
>few|TRBJ2-7|TRBD2|TRBV10-3
TGTGCCATCAGAGGGCAGCGGGAGGGGGTTCCTGACGAGCAGTACTTC
CAIRGQREGVPDEQYF
>-|TRBJ1-3|-|TRBV7-9
TGTGCCAGCAGCCCCTCTGGACTTCCCTCTGGAAACACCATATATTTT
CASSPSGLPSGNTIYF
>-|TRBJ1-1|TRBD1|TRBV5-1
TGCGCCAGCAGCTTGATTACAGGGGAAATGAAGAACACTGAAGCTTTCTTT
CASSLITGEMKNTEAFF
>once|TRBJ2-1|TRBD2|TRBV4-1
TGCGCCAGCAGCCAACAACTAGCGGTCGAGCAGTTCTTC
CASSQQLAVEQFF
>-|TRBJ1-5|-|TRBV20-1
TGCAGTGCCAGTCAGGTTTTTAGCAATCAGCCCCAGCATTTT
CSASQVFSNQPQHF
>-|TRBJ1-1|-|TRBV13
TGTGCCAGCAGCCGATATACAGGGAACACTGAAGCTTTCTTT
CASSRYTGNTEAFF
>-|TRBJ2-1|TRBD1|TRBV9
TGTGCCAGCAGCCCCCTAGGTGGGGACAGGGTCCCCAATGAGCAGTTCTTC
CASSPLGGDRVPNEQFF
>-|TRBJ1-1|-|TRBV30
TGTGCCTGGAGTGTACGACAGGTCGGCGCTGAAGCTTTCTTT
CAWSVRQVGAEAFF
>-|TRBJ1-5|-|TRBV30
TGTGCCTGGAGTGCGGGGGGAGGCAATCAGCCCCAGCATTTT
CAWSAGGGNQPQHF
>-|TRBJ2-1|-|TRBV12-5
TGTGCTAGTGGTACTTTATATGAGCAGTTCTTC
CASGTLYEQFF
>-|TRBJ1-1|TRBD1|TRBV18
TGTGCCAGCACAGGGGCGGGGAACACTGAAGCTTTCTTT
CASTGAGNTEAFF
>-|TRBJ1-3|-|TRBV9
TGTGCCAGCAGCGTAGCTACCTGGGACATTTTTTCCTCTGGAAACACCATATATTTT
CASSVATWDIFSSGNTIYF
>-|TRBJ1-4|-|TRBV7-9
TGTGCCAGCAGCCCCCCCGGGAACGGTCGGGAAAAACTGTTTTTT
CASSPPGNGREKLFF
>-|TRBJ2-2|TRBD2|TRBV11-2
TGTGCCAGCAGCTTGAGCGGGAGGGACACCGGGGAGCTGTTTTTT
CASSLSGRDTGELFF
>-|TRBJ2-2|TRBD1|TRBV30
TGTGCCTGGGTCTCGGACAGGGAAACCGGCGGGGAGCTGTTTTTT
CAWVSDRETGGELFF
>-|TRBJ2-1|TRBD2|TRBV7-9
TGTGCCAGCAGCCCGACCGGGACTACTTTGAATGAGCAGTTCTTC
CASSPTGTTLNEQFF
>-|TRBJ1-1|TRBD1|TRBV6-5
TGTGCCAGCAGTTACACACAGGGGGCGGTCACTGAAGCTTTCTTT
CASSYTQGAVTEAFF
>-|TRBJ2-5|TRBD1|TRBV5-4
TGTGCCAGCAGCTTAAAGACAGGGGAAGAGACCCAGTACTTC
CASSLKTGEETQYF
>-|TRBJ2-1|TRBD2|TRBV10-3
TGTGCCACTCTTCCCGGGACTAGCGGTAATGAGCAGTTCTTC
CATLPGTSGNEQFF
>-|TRBJ1-1|-|TRBV4-2
TGTGCCAGCAGCCAAGATGAGTGGACTGAAGCTTTCTTT
CASSQDEWTEAFF
>-|TRBJ2-7|TRBD2|TRBV6-6
TGTGCCAGCAGCCAAATAGCGGGAGGGACTGACGAGCAGTACTTC
CASSQIAGGTDEQYF
>-|TRBJ2-7|-|TRBV19
TGTGCCAGTAGTATAGCGGGGGATGAGAAGCAGTACTTC
CASSIAGDEKQYF
>-|TRBJ1-6|TRBD1|TRBV4-1
TGCGCCAGCAGCCCTCGGGACAGTACGAATTCACCCCTCCACTTT
CASSPRDSTNSPLHF
>-|TRBJ2-5|TRBD2|TRBV5-1
TGCGCCAGCAGTGCTAGCGGAAACCAAGAGACCCAGTACTTC
CASSASGNQETQYF
>-|TRBJ2-1|TRBD2|TRBV19
TGTGCCAGTAGTATACGGGGGGGCGAGCAGTTCTTC
CASSIRGGEQFF
>-|TRBJ2-1|-|TRBV5-6
TGTGCCAGCAGCTTGGGCCGGGGTGGAGGGCTATCCTACAATGAGCAGTTCTTC
CASSLGRGGGLSYNEQFF
>-|TRBJ2-7|-|TRBV11-2
TGTGCCAGCAGCTTAGGGCAGGCCGGCTCCTACGAGCAGTACTTC
CASSLGQAGSYEQYF
>-|TRBJ2-1|TRBD2|TRBV29-1
TGCAGCGTACTAGCGGGAGGGCGCGATGAGCAGTTCTTC
CSVLAGGRDEQFF
>-|TRBJ1-1|TRBD1|TRBV29-1
TGCAGCGTCCCTGGTGGAGGGGGCTTCACTGAAGCTTTCTTT
CSVPGGGGFTEAFF
>-|TRBJ1-3|TRBD1|TRBV7-2
TGTGCCAGCAGCGACGGACAGGGAATTTGGTCTGGAAACACCATATATTTT
CASSDGQGIWSGNTIYF
>few|TRBJ1-2|-|TRBV27
TGTGCCAGCAGTTTATCGGGGGGGGTTGGCTACACCTTC
CASSLSGGVGYTF
>-|TRBJ1-4|-|TRBV11-2
TGTGCCAGCAGCCCAACAGGACCTCTTGGGCATGAAAAACTGTTTTTT
CASSPTGPLGHEKLFF
>-|TRBJ1-6|-|TRBV7-8
TGTGCCAGCAGCTTAGAGCTCCCTTCACCCCTCCACTTT
CASSLELPSPLHF
>-|TRBJ1-1|TRBD1|TRBV30
TGTGCCTCCCGGACAGGGCCGAACACTGAAGCTTTCTTT
CASRTGPNTEAFF
>-|TRBJ2-3|TRBD1|TRBV14
TGTGCCAGCAGCCAAGGGACAGGGAAAGGGGTACGGTATTTT
CASSQGTGKGVRYF
>-|TRBJ2-1|-|TRBV2
TGTGCCAGCAGTGATGGGCCCTACAATGAGCAGTTCTTC
CASSDGPYNEQFF
>-|TRBJ1-4|-|TRBV7-2
TGTGCCAGCAGCTCCCCGGGGGAAAAACTGTTTTTT
CASSSPGEKLFF
>-|TRBJ1-6|-|TRBV7-2
TGTGCCAGCAGCCAGGGGACCGAACGGAGTTCACCCCTCCACTTT
CASSQGTERSSPLHF
>-|TRBJ1-1|TRBD1|TRBV18
TGTGCCAGCTCATCGGGACAGGGGTACACTGAAGCTTTCTTT
CASSSGQGYTEAFF
>-|TRBJ1-1|TRBD1|TRBV6-5
TGTGCCAGCAGTCCTACCTCAGGGGGCGACGCTGAAGCTTTCTTT
CASSPTSGGDAEAFF
>-|TRBJ1-4|-|TRBV5-1
TGCGCCAGCAGCCCCTTTGGATATTTTGAGGGCCCAGGGGACGAAAAACTGTTTTTT
CASSPFGYFEGPGDEKLFF
>few|TRBJ1-2|-|TRBV4-3
TGCGCCAGCAGCCAAGATTGGAGGGGCGAAGGTGGCTACACCTTC
CASSQDWRGEGGYTF
>-|TRBJ1-6|-|TRBV13
TGTGCCAGCAGCGGCCGGGACAAACAAAGTCTTAGCTCCTATAATTCACCCCTCCACTTT
CASSGRDKQSLSSYNSPLHF
>few|TRBJ1-1|-|TRBV10-2
TGCGCCAGTCTTGATCAGGGCTGGTGGACTGAAGCTTTCTTT
CASLDQGWWTEAFF